The T cell receptor (beta chain) described here comes from a study of CD8 T cells in Susac syndrome. Overall study findings and caveats: The authors acknowledged that their TCR sequencing and HLA analysis involved a relatively small number of individuals.

This CDR3 is 14 amino acids long. The V gene's germline CDR1 is DFQATT and CDR2 SNEGSKA (reference sequence). V trimming: 6 bases; J trimming: 1 base; junction bases outside the gene matches: 8. Sequencing of TCR beta was carried out in blood CD8+ and CD4+ T cells. Isolation of CD8+ and CD4+ T cells was performed negatively, whereas enrichment of TEMRA cells was done by FACS. When the RNA was reverse transcribed, random hexamers were used with an input of about 0.5 to 1 ug. Amplification of TCR beta CDR3 was carried out by immunoSEQ multiplex PCR, which covered 54 Vbeta and 13 Jbeta segments. One entry per CDR3 protein results from TCRdb running MiXCR on the immunoSEQ multiplex PCR reads. In the table there are about 180,000 distinct CDR3 sequences, about 94% of which are singletons. To note about this clonotype: What it binds is unknown.

The clonotype was recovered from a human donor with multiple sclerosis. The chain links TRBV20-1 to TRBJ2-7; 8 positions agree with TRBD1. The sequenced sample consisted of CD4+ T cells from PBMCs. The CDR3 loop is CSAPPGGWSYEQYF. The CDR3 DNA reads as TGCAGTGCCCCACCAGGGGGCTGGTCCTACGAGCAGTACTTC.